This TCR beta chain was recorded in a study of blood T cell repertoires in COVID-19. Using immunoSEQ multiplex PCR, the repertoire was profiled, and TCRdb retains in-frame clones only, with some absent. The sample includes about 190,000 clones, around 80% of them seen just once. As for this clone: The junction shows a germline mismatch at one end, possibly a read error.

This CDR3 comprises 15 residues. Germline CDR1 and CDR2: SGHRS and YFSETQ. The chain uses TRBV5-1 and TRBJ1-1; 9 nucleotides align to TRBD1. Sequencing was carried out using peripheral blood. This receptor was identified in a woman over 75 with active or convalescent COVID-19. The CDR3 DNA reads TGCGCCAGCAGCCTTGGGACAGGGATGAAGACTGAAGCTTTCTTT. Its translation is CASSLGTGMKTEAFF.